This T cell receptor (beta chain) stems from a study of OX40 agonist ivuxolimab in advanced cancers. Study details: It was ivuxolimab, an agonistic anti-OX40 (CD134) antibody, that patients were treated with. A mean age of approximately 64 years, range roughly 20 to 80, was recorded, and approximately 85% were male.

Sequenced by immunoSEQ multiplex PCR; TCRdb stores in-frame clones only, minus some. The table records under 95,000 clones, roughly 90% of them present only once. This CDR3 is 14 amino acids long. With 1 base removed from V and 8 bases from J, the gap between germline ends came to 14 bases. CDR1 and CDR2 (germline): SGHVS, FNYEAQ. Whole-study results and caveats: Clonal expansion from baseline to week 6 occurred in both CD4+ and CD8+ T cells. Antigens targeted by the expanded peripheral T cells were not determined.

About this clone: What it binds is not known.

This TCR was recovered from an adult with an advanced solid tumor such as melanoma, head and neck, liver or kidney cancer. The rearrangement uses TRBV7-6 and TRBJ1-2; D possibly corresponds to TRBD1 (5 bases). The material sequenced was CD4+ or CD8+ T cells sorted from blood, taken in a trial of the OX40 agonist ivuxolimab. The CDR3 DNA reads TGTGCCAGCAGCTTAGGACATGGGACTTCAGGCTACACCTTC. As protein: CASSLGHGTSGYTF.